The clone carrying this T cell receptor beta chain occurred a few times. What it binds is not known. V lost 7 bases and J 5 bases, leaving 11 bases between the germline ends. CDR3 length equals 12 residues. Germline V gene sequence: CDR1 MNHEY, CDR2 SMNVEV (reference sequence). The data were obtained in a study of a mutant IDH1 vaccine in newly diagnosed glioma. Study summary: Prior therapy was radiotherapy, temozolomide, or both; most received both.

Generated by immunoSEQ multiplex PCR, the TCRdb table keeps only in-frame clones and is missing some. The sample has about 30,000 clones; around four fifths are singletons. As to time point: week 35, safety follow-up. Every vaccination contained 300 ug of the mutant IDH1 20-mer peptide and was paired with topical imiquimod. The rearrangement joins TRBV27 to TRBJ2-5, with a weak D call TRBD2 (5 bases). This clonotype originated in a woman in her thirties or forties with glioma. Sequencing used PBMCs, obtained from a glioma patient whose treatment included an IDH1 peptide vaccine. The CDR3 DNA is TGTGCCAGCAAACGGGGATCGGAGACCCAGTACTTC. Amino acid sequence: CASKRGSETQYF.